This T cell receptor beta chain is from a study of control samples from healthy donors and cancer patients. Here immunoSEQ multiplex PCR was the method, and the copy in TCRdb shows in-frame clones only, minus some. The sample yields about 100,000 clones, 80% to 90% seen once. CDR1 MNHNY and CDR2 SVGAGI come from the germline V gene (reference sequence). The CDR3 is 14 residues long. V lost 2 bases to trimming and J lost 5 bases, with 11 bases between them. The clonotype was recovered from a man between 25 and 39 years old in good health. The rearrangement links TRBV6-6 to TRBJ2-3, with a tentative D call TRBD2 (6 bases). The sequencing sample was made of blood. CDR3 sequence: CASSYGQGGDTQYF. In DNA, the CDR3 is TGTGCCAGCAGTTACGGGCAGGGAGGAGATACGCAGTATTTT.